The 6 T cell receptor beta chains in this list originate from one sample, sequenced in a study of blood T cell repertoires in COVID-19. Only in-frame clones appear in the TCRdb table, and some are missing; sequencing was by immunoSEQ multiplex PCR. The table has approximately 150,000 clones, around 76% seen once. The sequenced sample consisted of peripheral blood. These receptors originate from a woman aged 70-85 years with acute or convalescent COVID-19.

V gene TRBV7-9 combines with J gene TRBJ2-5, with D unclear. Germline V CDR1 and CDR2: SEHNR, FQNEAQ (reference sequence). This CDR3 contains 13 residues. Trimming shortened V by 3 bases and J by 2 bases, and 7 bases separated the two germline ends. The CDR3 is CASSLNSQETQYF. In DNA form, the CDR3 reads TGTGCCAGCAGCTTGAACAGTCAAGAGACCCAGTACTTC.

V and J are TRBV6-2 or TRBV6-3 and TRBJ2-3; no firm D call. This CDR3 is 14 amino acids long. V lost 0 bases and J lost 3, with 7 bases in between. Germline V gene lookup returns CDR1 MNHEY and CDR2 SVGEGT. The chain's CDR3 is CASSYSSKTDTQYF. The DNA of the CDR3 is TGTGCCAGCAGTTACTCGAGTAAAACAGATACGCAGTATTTT.

This clone was seen only a few times. V and J are TRBV20-1 and TRBJ2-7; D perhaps matches TRBD1 (5 bases). V was clipped by 2 bases and J by 4 bases, with 6 bases between them. Per the germline V gene, CDR1 is DFQATT and CDR2 is SNEGSKA (reference sequence). This CDR3 is 11 amino acids long. CDR3 loop: CSARQGYEQYF. CDR3 bases: TGCAGTGCTAGACAGGGTTACGAGCAGTACTTC.

The chain uses TRBV3-1 (or the pseudogene TRBV3-2) and TRBJ2-1; D is perhaps TRBD2 (6 bases). Germline CDR1 LGHDT, CDR2 YNNKEL (reference sequence). V lost 4 bases, J lost 9 bases, and 19 bases lay in between. The CDR3 sequence is 15 residues long. The CDR3 DNA reads TGTGCCAGCAGCCCCCGACTAGGCGCCAATGCTGAGCAGTTCTTC. Translating gives CASSPRLGANAEQFF.

This chain uses TRBV6-2 or TRBV6-3 with TRBJ2-5; 7 bases are shared with TRBD2. V shed 6 bases, J shed 1 base, and the junction held 14 bases outside the gene matches. Germline V gene data show CDR1 as MNHEY and CDR2 as SVGEGT. The CDR3 is 17 residues long. CDR3 loop: CASSDLRSSGFQETQYF. The CDR3, as DNA: TGTGCCAGCAGCGACTTACGTAGTAGCGGGTTCCAAGAGACCCAGTACTTC.

This rearrangement joins TRBV29-1 to TRBJ2-5; TRBD2 agrees at 7 bases. CDR1 is SQVTM and CDR2 is ANQGSEA in the germline V gene. CDR3 length equals 16 residues. V shed 7 bases and J 4 bases; nucleotides not matched to a gene: 18. The CDR3 coding sequence is TGCAGCGCCAGAACGGACTTTTGGTCGGGAGGAGAGACCCAGTACTTC. Protein product: CSARTDFWSGGETQYF.